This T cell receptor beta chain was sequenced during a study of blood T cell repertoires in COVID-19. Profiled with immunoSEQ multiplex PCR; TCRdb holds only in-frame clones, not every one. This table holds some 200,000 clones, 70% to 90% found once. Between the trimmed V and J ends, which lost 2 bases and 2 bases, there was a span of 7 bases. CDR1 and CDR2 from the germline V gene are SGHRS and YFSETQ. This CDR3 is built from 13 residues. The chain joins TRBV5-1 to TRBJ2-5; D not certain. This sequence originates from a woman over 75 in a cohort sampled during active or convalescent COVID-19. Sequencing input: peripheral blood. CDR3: CASSFGRQETQYF. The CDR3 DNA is TGCGCCAGCAGCTTTGGCAGACAAGAGACCCAGTACTTC. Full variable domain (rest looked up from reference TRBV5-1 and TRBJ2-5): KAGVTQTPRYLIKTRGQQVTLSCSPISGHRSVSWYQQTPGQGLQFLFEYFSETQRNKGNFPGRFSGRQFSNSRSEMNVSTLELGDSALYLCASSFGRQETQYFGPGTRLLVL.